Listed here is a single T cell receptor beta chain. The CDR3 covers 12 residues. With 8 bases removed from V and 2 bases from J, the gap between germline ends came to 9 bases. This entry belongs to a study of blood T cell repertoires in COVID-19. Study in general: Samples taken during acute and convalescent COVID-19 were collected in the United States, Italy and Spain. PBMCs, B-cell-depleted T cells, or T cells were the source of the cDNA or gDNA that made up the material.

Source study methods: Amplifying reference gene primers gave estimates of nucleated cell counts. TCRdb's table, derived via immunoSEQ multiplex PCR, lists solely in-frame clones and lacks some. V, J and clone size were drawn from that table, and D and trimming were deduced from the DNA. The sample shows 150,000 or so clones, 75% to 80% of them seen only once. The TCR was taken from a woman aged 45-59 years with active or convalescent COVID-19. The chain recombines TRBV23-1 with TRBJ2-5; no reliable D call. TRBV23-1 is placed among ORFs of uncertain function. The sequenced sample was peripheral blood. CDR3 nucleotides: TGCGCCAGCCGTGGGCCGCAAGAGACCCAGTACTTC. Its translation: CASRGPQETQYF.